This TCR beta chain emerged from a study of blood T cell repertoires in COVID-19. Across the study: Both acute and convalescent COVID-19 samples were obtained from the United States, Italy and Spain. The analysed material was cDNA or gDNA that came from T cells, B-cell-depleted T cells, or PBMCs.

The CDR3 runs 14 residues. Trimming took off 1 base at V and 2 bases at J, with 7 bases between the two ends. Germline V gene sequence: CDR1 SGHAT, CDR2 FQNNGV. How the authors handled the data: The assay estimated nucleated cells by amplifying reference gene primers. Measured with immunoSEQ multiplex PCR; TCRdb has only the in-frame clones, and not every one. The V and J calls and clone size come from that table; D and trimming were worked out from the DNA. This repertoire shows 90,000 or so clones, 72% found once; its top ten account for 14%. The chain recombines TRBV11-2 with TRBJ2-3; the D is unclear. Material for sequencing was peripheral blood. This clonotype originated in a woman aged 80 or over with acute or convalescent COVID-19. In DNA form, the CDR3 reads TGTGCCAGCAGCTTAGGGCTTTCCACAGATACGCAGTATTTT. Its protein product is CASSLGLSTDTQYF.